This TCR beta chain originates from a study of T-cell memory formation after mild COVID-19. Study details: Largely, the TCR clusters proved donor specific. Study findings and constraints: Day 15 to 85 contracting clones showed balanced CD4/CD8; day 15 to 37 expanders favored CD4+. Cross-reactive memory appears to have joined, as suggested by some responding clones showing up in pre-infection memory.

TCRdb fed the 5' RACE reads into MiXCR, producing one record per CDR3 protein. In the table there are approximately 440,000 distinct CDR3 sequences, 20% of which are singletons. Worth noting for this clonotype: The antigen remains unidentified.

The V and J ends lost 4 bases and 5 bases respectively, with 13 bases between them. The germline gives CDR1 SGHRS, CDR2 YFSETQ. CDR3 length: 15 amino acids. Specimen: PBMCs or a T cell subset sorted from them (not recorded which). The TCR comes from an adult woman who had mild COVID-19 (a few samples of this study predate the infection). Cell type and time point are not known. This chain joins TRBV5-1 and TRBJ1-6; D may be TRBD1 (5 bases). The CDR3 DNA follows: TGCGCCAGCAGCCTTCTCGTAGGGGATAATTCACCCCTCCACTTT. Protein sequence: CASSLLVGDNSPLHF.